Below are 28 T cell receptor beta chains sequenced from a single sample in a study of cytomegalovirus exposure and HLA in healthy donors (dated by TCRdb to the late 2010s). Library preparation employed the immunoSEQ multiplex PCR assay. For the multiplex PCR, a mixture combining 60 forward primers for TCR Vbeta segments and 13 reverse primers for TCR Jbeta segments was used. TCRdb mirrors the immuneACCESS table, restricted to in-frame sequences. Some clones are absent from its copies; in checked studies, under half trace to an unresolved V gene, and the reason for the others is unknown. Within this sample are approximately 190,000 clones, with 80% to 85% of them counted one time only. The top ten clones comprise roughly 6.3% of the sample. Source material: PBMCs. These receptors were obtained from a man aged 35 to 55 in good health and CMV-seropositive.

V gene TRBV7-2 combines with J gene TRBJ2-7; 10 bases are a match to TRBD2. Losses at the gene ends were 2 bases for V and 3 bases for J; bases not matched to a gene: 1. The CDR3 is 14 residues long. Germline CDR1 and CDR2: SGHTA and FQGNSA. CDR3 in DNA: TGTGCCAGCAGCTTACTAGCGGGAGTCTACGAGCAGTACTTC. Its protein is CASSLLAGVYEQYF.

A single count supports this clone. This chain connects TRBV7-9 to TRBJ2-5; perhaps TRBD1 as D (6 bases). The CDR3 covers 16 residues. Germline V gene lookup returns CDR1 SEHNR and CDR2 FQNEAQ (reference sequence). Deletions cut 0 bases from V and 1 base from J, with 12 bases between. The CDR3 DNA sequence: TGTGCCAGCAGCTTAGCATGGGGCAGGGGCCAAGAGACCCAGTACTTC. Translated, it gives CASSLAWGRGQETQYF. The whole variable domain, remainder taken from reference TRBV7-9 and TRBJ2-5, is DTGVSQNPRHKITKRGQNVTFRCDPISEHNRLYWYRQTLGQGPEFLTYFQNEAQLEKSRLLSDRFSAERPKGSFSTLEIQRTEQGDSAMYLCASSLAWGRGQETQYFGPGTRLLVL.

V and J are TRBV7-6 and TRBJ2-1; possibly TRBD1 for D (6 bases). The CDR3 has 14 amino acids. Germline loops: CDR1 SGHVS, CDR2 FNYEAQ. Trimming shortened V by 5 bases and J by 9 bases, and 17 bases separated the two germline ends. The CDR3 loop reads CASSRRAGTIEQFF. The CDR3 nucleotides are TGTGCCAGCAGCCGGCGGGCAGGGACAATTGAGCAGTTCTTC.

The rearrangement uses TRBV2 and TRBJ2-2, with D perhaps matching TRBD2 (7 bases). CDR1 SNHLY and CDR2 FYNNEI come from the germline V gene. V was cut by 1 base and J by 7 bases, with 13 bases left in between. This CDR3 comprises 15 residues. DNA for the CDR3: TGTGCCAGCAGTGAAGTTTTGAGGGGGGGCGGGGAGCTGTTTTTT. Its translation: CASSEVLRGGGELFF.

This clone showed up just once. In DNA, the CDR3 is TGTGCCAGCAGCCCCGGGATGTCGGGGGGGAATGAGCAGTTCTTC. It codes for CASSPGMSGGNEQFF. The chain recombines TRBV5-4 with TRBJ2-1; TRBD2 agrees at 8 bases. J gave up 7 bases and V 4 bases, and 10 bases lay outside the gene matches. Germline loops: CDR1 SGHNT, CDR2 YYREEE (reference sequence). This CDR3 contains 15 residues.

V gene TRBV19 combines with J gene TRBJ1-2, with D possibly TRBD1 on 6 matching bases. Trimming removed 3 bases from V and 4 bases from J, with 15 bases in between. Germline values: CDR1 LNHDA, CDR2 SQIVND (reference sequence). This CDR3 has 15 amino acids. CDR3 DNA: TGTGCCAGTAGTATTTTTGACAGGAGACTCTATGGCTACACCTTC. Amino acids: CASSIFDRRLYGYTF.

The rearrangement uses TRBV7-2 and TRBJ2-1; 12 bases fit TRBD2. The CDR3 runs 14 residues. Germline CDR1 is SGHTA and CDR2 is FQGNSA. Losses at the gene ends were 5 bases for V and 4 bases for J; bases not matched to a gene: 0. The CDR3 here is CASSGTSGYNEQFF. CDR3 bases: TGTGCCAGCAGCGGGACTAGCGGGTACAATGAGCAGTTCTTC.

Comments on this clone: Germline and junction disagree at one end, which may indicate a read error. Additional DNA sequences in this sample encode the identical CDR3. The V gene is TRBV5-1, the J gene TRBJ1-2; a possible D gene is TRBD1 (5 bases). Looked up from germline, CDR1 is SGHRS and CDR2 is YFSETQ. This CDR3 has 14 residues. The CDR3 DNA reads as TGCGCCAGCAGCCTGGGGCAGATTAACTATGGCTATACCTTC. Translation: CASSLGQINYGYTF.

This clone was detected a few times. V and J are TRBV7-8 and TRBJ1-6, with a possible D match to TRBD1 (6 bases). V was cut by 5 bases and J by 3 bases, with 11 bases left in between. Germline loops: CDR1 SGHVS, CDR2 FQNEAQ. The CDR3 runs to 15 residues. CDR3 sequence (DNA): TGTGCCAGCAGCCCGCAGGGGAACTATAATTCACCCCTCCACTTT. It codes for CASSPQGNYNSPLHF.

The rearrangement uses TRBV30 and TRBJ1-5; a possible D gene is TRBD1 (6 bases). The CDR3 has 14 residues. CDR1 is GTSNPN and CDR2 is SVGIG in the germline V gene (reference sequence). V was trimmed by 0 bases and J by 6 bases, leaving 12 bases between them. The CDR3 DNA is TGTGCCTGGAGTGTTGGGCAGGGGAGTCAGCCCCAGCATTTT. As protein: CAWSVGQGSQPQHF.

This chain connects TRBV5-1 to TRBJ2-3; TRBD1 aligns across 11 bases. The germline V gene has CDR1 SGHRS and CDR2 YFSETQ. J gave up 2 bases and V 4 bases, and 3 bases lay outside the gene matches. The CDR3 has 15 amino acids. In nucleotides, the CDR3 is TGCGCCAGCAGCCCGGGACAGGGGGTCACAGATACGCAGTATTTT. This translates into CASSPGQGVTDTQYF.

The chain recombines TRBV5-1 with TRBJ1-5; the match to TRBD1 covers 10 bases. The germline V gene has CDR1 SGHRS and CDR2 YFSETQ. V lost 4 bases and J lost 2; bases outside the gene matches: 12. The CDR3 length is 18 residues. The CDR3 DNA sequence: TGCGCCAGCAGCGCCCGACAGGGGGCGAACGGGGGCAATCAGCCCCAGCATTTT. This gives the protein CASSARQGANGGNQPQHF. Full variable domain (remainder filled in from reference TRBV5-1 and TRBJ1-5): KAGVTQTPRYLIKTRGQQVTLSCSPISGHRSVSWYQQTPGQGLQFLFEYFSETQRNKGNFPGRFSGRQFSNSRSEMNVSTLELGDSALYLCASSARQGANGGNQPQHFGDGTRLSIL.

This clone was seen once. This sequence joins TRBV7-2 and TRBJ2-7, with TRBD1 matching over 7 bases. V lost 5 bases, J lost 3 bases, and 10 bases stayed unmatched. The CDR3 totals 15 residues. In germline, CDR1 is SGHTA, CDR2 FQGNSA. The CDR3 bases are TGTGCCAGCAGCCAAGACAGGGATGCCCACTACGAGCAGTACTTC. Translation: CASSQDRDAHYEQYF.

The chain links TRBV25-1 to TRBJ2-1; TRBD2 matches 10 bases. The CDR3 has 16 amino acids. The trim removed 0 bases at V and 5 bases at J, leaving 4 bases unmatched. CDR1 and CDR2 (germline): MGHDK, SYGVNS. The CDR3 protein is CASSEYVAGGHNEQFF. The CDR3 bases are TGTGCCAGCAGTGAATATGTAGCGGGGGGACACAATGAGCAGTTCTTC. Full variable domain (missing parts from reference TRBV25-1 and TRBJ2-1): EADIYQTPRYLVIGTGKKITLECSQTMGHDKMYWYQQDPGMELHLIHYSYGVNSTEKGDLSSESTVSRIRTEHFPLTLESARPSHTSQYLCASSEYVAGGHNEQFFGPGTRLTVL.

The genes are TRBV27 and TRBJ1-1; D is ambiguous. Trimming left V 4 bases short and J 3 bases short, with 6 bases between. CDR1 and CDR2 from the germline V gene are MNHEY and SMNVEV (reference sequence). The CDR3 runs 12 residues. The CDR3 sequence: CASSSEDTEAFF. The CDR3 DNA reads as TGTGCCAGCAGTTCGGAGGACACTGAAGCTTTCTTT.

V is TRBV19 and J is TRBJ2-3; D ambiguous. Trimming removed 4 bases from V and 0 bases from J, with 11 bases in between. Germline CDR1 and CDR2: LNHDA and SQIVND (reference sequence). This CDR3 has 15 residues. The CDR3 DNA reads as TGTGCCAGTAGTAACGTTATACGGAGCACAGATACGCAGTATTTT. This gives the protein CASSNVIRSTDTQYF. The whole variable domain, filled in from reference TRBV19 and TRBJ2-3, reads DGGITQSPKYLFRKEGQNVTLSCEQNLNHDAMYWYRQDPGQGLRLIYYSQIVNDFQKGDIAEGYSVSREKKESFPLTVTSAQKNPTAFYLCASSNVIRSTDTQYFGPGTRLTVL.

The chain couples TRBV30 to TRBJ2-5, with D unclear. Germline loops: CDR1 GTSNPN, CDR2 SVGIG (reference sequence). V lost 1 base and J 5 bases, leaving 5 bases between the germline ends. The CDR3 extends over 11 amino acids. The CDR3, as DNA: TGTGCCTGGAGTGACAGCGAGACCCAGTACTTC. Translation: CAWSDSETQYF.

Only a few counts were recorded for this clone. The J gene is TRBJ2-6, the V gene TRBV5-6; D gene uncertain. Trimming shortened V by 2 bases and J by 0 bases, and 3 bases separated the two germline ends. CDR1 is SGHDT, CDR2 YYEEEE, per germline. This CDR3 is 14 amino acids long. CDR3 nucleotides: TGTGCCAGCAGCTTCAACTCTGGGGCCAACGTCCTGACTTTC. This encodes CASSFNSGANVLTF.

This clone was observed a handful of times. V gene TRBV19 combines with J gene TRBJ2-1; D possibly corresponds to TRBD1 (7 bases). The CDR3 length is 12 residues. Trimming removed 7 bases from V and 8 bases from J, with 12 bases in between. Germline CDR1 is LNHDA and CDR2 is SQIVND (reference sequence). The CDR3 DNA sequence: TGTGCCAGTAAAGACAGGGACTATGAGCAGTTCTTC. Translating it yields CASKDRDYEQFF.

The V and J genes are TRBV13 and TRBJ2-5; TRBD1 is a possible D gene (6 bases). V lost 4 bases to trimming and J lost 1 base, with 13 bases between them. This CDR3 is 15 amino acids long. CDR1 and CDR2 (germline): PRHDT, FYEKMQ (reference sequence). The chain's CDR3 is CASSSGVWLQETQYF. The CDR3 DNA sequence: TGTGCCAGCAGCTCAGGGGTTTGGCTCCAAGAGACCCAGTACTTC.

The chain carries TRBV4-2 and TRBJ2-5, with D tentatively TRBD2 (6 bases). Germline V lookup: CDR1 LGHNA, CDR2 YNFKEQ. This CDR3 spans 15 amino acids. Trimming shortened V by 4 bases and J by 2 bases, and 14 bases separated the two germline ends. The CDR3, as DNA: TGTGCCAGCAGCCCCAGGCGGGACGGGCAAGAGACCCAGTACTTC. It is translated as CASSPRRDGQETQYF.

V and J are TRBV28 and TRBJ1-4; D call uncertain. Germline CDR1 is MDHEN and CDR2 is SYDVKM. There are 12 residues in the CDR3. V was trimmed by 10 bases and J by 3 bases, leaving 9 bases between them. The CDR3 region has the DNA TGTGCCAAAACAGAGCCTAATGAAAAACTGTTTTTT. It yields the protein CAKTEPNEKLFF.

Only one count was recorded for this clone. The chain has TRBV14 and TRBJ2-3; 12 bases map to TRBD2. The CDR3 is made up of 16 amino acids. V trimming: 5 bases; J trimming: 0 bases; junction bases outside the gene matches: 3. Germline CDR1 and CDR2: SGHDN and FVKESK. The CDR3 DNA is TGTGCCAGCAGCGAAACTAGCGGGGGGAGCACAGATACGCAGTATTTT. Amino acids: CASSETSGGSTDTQYF.

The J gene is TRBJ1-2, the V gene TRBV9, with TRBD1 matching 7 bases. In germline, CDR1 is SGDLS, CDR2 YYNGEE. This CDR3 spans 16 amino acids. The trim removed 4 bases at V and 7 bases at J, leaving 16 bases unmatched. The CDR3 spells CASSTPSDRENGGYTF. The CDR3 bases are TGTGCCAGCAGCACCCCCTCTGACAGGGAAAACGGTGGCTACACCTTC.

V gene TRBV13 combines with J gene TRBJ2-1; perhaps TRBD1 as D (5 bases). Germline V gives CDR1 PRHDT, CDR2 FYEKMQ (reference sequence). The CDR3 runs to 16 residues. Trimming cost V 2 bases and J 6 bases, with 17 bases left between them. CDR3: CASSLSLRAPSNEQFF. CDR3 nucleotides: TGTGCCAGCAGCTTAAGCCTCAGGGCCCCCAGCAATGAGCAGTTCTTC.

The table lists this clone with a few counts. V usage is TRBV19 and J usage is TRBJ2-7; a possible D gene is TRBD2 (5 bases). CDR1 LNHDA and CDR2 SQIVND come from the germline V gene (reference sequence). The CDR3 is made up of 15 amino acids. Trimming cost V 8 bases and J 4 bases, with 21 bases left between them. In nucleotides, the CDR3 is TGTGCCAGTGGAAAGGGTGGACTCGGTTTATACGAGCAGTACTTC. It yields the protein CASGKGGLGLYEQYF.

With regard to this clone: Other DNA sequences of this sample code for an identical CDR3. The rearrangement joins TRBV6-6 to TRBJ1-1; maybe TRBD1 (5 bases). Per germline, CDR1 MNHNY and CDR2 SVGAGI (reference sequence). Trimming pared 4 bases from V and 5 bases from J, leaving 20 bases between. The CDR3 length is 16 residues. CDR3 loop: CASSSEPGILGTEAFF. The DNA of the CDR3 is TGTGCCAGCAGTTCGGAGCCAGGGATTCTGGGGACTGAAGCTTTCTTT.

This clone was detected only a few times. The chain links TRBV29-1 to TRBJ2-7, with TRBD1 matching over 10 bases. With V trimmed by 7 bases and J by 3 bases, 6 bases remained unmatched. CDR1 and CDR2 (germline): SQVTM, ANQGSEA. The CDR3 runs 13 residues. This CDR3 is CSALGTGDYEQYF. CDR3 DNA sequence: TGCAGCGCTCTCGGGACAGGGGACTACGAGCAGTACTTC.